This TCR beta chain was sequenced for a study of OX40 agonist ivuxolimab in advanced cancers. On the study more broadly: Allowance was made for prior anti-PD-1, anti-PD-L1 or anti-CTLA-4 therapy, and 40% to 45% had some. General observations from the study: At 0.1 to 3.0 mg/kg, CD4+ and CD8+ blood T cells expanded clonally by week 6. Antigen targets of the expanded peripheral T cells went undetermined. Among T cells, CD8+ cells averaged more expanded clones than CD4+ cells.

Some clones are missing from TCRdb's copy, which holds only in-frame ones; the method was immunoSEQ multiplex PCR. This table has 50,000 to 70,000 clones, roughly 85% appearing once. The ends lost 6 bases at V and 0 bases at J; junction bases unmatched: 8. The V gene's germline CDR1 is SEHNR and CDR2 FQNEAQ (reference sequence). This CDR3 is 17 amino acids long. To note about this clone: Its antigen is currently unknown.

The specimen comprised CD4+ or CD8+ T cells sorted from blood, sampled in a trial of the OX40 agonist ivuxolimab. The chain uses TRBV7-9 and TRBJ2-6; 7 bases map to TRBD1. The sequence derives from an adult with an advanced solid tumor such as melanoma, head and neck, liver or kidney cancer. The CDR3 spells CASSRTGAFSGANVLTF. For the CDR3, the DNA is TGTGCCAGCAGTCGTACAGGGGCCTTCTCTGGGGCCAACGTCCTGACTTTC.